This T cell receptor (beta chain) came from a study of blood T cell repertoires in COVID-19. Repertoires were generated with immunoSEQ multiplex PCR, while TCRdb's copy carries only in-frame clones and drops some. The sample has 450,000 or so clones; approximately 92% are singletons. This clone came up once. Sequencing was done on a sample of peripheral blood. This clonotype originated in a man aged 18-30 years with COVID-19, enrolled during active disease.

CDR3: CASSSIAGWADTQYF. CDR3 DNA sequence: TGTGCCAGCAGTTCGATAGCGGGATGGGCAGATACGCAGTATTTT. V usage is TRBV2 and J usage is TRBJ2-3; 8 bases align to TRBD2. Trimming cost V 5 bases and J 4 bases; bases outside gene matches: 8. The CDR3 extends over 15 amino acids. Germline V gene lookup returns CDR1 SNHLY and CDR2 FYNNEI.